One and the same sample provided the 14 T cell receptor beta chains below, sequenced in a study of shared clonotypes between healthy human individuals. Repertoires were generated with immunoSEQ multiplex PCR, while TCRdb's copy carries only in-frame clones and drops some. The sample yields 2 million to 2.5 million clones, approximately 90% seen once. The sample consisted of naive CD4+ T cells from PBMCs. The subset was: CD45RA+ positively selected. These TCRs come from a man between 18 and 29 years old in good health. Some clones in this sample may be carry-over from other donors' samples.

As regards this clone: Additional DNA sequences in this sample encode the identical CDR3. The chain combines TRBV12-5 with TRBJ2-2; D not resolved. This CDR3 has 12 residues. Trimming pared 5 bases from V and 6 bases from J, leaving 7 bases between. Germline values: CDR1 LGHNT, CDR2 FRNRAP. CDR3 region: CASGLEAGELFF. CDR3 sequence (DNA): TGTGCTAGTGGTCTCGAAGCCGGGGAGCTGTTTTTT.

This chain joins TRBV7-2 and TRBJ2-7; TRBD1 matches at 8 bases. CDR3 length: 13 residues. Germline CDR1 SGHTA, CDR2 FQGNSA. Trimming removed 3 bases from V and 6 bases from J; junction bases left unmatched: 4. CDR3 sequence: CASSLAGGGEQYF. CDR3 sequence (DNA): TGTGCCAGCAGCTTGGCAGGGGGCGGCGAGCAGTACTTC.

This clone was counted once. The chain carries TRBV5-1 and TRBJ2-7, with 9 bases identical to TRBD1. Germline lookup yields CDR1 SGHRS and CDR2 YFSETQ. V gave up 4 bases and J gave up 2 bases; unmatched junction bases: 4. This CDR3 comprises 14 residues. CDR3 coding DNA: TGCGCCAGCAGCCGTGGGACAGGGACCTACGAGCAGTACTTC. It yields the protein CASSRGTGTYEQYF.

V and J are TRBV5-1 and TRBJ2-7; D ambiguous. V was trimmed by 2 bases and J by 0 bases, leaving 15 bases between them. The CDR3 is made up of 16 amino acids. Per the germline V gene, CDR1 is SGHRS and CDR2 is YFSETQ. CDR3 nucleotides: TGCGCCAGCAGCTTCCGCCGGAGTATCAGCTCCTACGAGCAGTACTTC. This codes for CASSFRRSISSYEQYF.

The chain is built from TRBV27 and TRBJ2-3, with 9 bases fitting TRBD2. The trim removed 5 bases at V and 1 base at J, leaving 4 bases unmatched. The CDR3 contains 15 residues. Germline CDR1 reads MNHEY; CDR2 reads SMNVEV (reference sequence). In nucleotides, the CDR3 is TGTGCCAGCAGTAGAAGACTAGCGGGCACAGATACGCAGTATTTT. This encodes CASSRRLAGTDTQYF.

The chain recombines TRBV9 with TRBJ1-4; D might be TRBD1 (5 bases). Per germline, CDR1 SGDLS and CDR2 YYNGEE. Trimming took off 0 bases at V and 6 bases at J, with 9 bases between the two ends. The CDR3 totals 14 residues. The CDR3 loop reads CASSVAARDEKLFF. CDR3 DNA: TGTGCCAGCAGCGTAGCAGCCAGGGATGAAAAACTGTTTTTT. Looking up the rest from reference TRBV9 and TRBJ1-4 gives the full variable domain: DSGVTQTPKHLITATGQRVTLRCSPRSGDLSVYWYQQSLDQGLQFLIQYYNGEERAKGNILERFSAQQFPDLHSELNLSSLELGDSALYFCASSVAARDEKLFFGSGTQLSVL.

The chain combines TRBV27 with TRBJ2-3; D gene ambiguous. This CDR3 is 13 amino acids long. The germline gives CDR1 MNHEY, CDR2 SMNVEV (reference sequence). Trimming cost V 2 bases and J 4 bases, with 7 bases left between them. The chain's CDR3 is CASSLGEPDTQYF. The CDR3 coding sequence is TGTGCCAGCAGTTTAGGGGAACCAGATACGCAGTATTTT.

The chain combines TRBV18 with TRBJ2-1, with 11 bases identical to TRBD2. V dropped 5 bases and J dropped 7; count of bases not matched to a gene: 10. The CDR3 runs 16 residues. Germline V CDR1 and CDR2: KGHSH, LQKENI. CDR3 coding DNA: TGTGCCAGCTCAGGACCGGGACTAGCGGCCAGAAATGAGCAGTTCTTC. This sequence encodes CASSGPGLAARNEQFF.

This chain connects TRBV7-9 to TRBJ2-2; D is possibly TRBD1 (6 bases). The germline CDR1 and CDR2 sequences are SEHNR and FQNEAQ (reference sequence). With 5 bases removed from V and 6 bases from J, the gap between germline ends came to 25 bases. CDR3 length: 18 residues. CDR3 nucleotide sequence: TGTGCCAGCAGCCACACATGGACAGCCATTCCCTTCCCCGGGGAGCTGTTTTTT. Residues: CASSHTWTAIPFPGELFF.

This chain links TRBV30 with TRBJ2-5; the match to TRBD1 covers 8 bases. Germline loops: CDR1 GTSNPN, CDR2 SVGIG (reference sequence). The CDR3 has 15 residues. CDR3 region: CGTNLGQGGRETQYF. Here the CDR3 DNA reads TGTGGAACAAATCTTGGACAGGGTGGAAGGGAGACCCAGTACTTC.

J is TRBJ2-5 and V is TRBV23-1; TRBD1 agrees at 8 bases. TRBV23-1 is an open reading frame, and its role is uncertain. J lost 5 bases, V lost 7 bases, and 18 bases had no gene match. This CDR3 is 17 amino acids long. The CDR3 sequence is CASTPYALDRVGETQYF. In DNA form, the CDR3 reads TGCGCCAGCACCCCCTATGCCTTGGACAGGGTAGGGGAGACCCAGTACTTC.

The CDR3 region has the DNA TGCAGCGTTACAACAGGAGGTGGCAATCAGCCCCAGCATTTT. Its translation: CSVTTGGGNQPQHF. This chain uses TRBV29-1 with TRBJ1-5, with D possibly TRBD1 on 5 matching bases. Trimming removed 5 bases from V and 2 bases from J, with 13 bases in between. The germline CDR1 and CDR2 sequences are SQVTM and ANQGSEA. This CDR3 is built from 14 residues.

This clone appeared once. V gene TRBV30 combines with J gene TRBJ2-4; 7 positions agree with TRBD2. Looked up from germline, CDR1 is GTSNPN and CDR2 is SVGIG (reference sequence). The CDR3 is made up of 15 amino acids. The V and J ends lost 3 bases and 1 base, in that order; junction bases with no gene match: 6. As DNA, the CDR3 is TGTGCCTGGAGCGCGACGGGGGGTGCCAAAAACATTCAGTACTTC. Its translation: CAWSATGGAKNIQYF.

The chain recombines TRBV5-1 with TRBJ1-4; no clear D gene. This CDR3 is built from 17 residues. Deletions cut 0 bases from V and 8 bases from J, with 20 bases between. Germline V gene data show CDR1 as SGHRS and CDR2 as YFSETQ. The CDR3 reads CASSLVSALRPGEKLFF. In DNA form, the CDR3 reads TGCGCCAGCAGCTTGGTGTCAGCCCTAAGACCGGGAGAAAAACTGTTTTTT.